This is a list of T cell receptor beta chains from one sample in a study of T cells in Graves' hyperthyroidism and ophthalmopathy. From the multiplex PCR reads, TCRdb called clonotypes with MiXCR, one entry per CDR3 protein. The table includes 350,000 to 400,000 distinct CDR3 sequences, 15% detected once. Sequencing input: blood. Receptors were obtained from a woman aged 30 to 39 with Graves' hyperthyroidism. Each CDR3 is given with its conserved first and last residue. D genes are given only for firm matches. Clone size, where shown, is once, few, many, or a class for clones that have expanded.

CDR3aa: CASRGGLAGSYEQYF
CDR3nt: TGTGCCAGCAGGGGGGGACTAGCGGGATCCTACGAGCAGTACTTC
j_gene: TRBJ2-7
abundance: -
d_gene: TRBD2
v_gene: TRBV28

CDR3aa: CASSLASGWAYEQYF
CDR3nt: TGCGCCAGCAGCTTGGCGTCAGGGTGGGCCTACGAGCAATACTTC
j_gene: TRBJ2-7
abundance: few
d_gene: -
v_gene: TRBV5-1

CDR3aa: CASTGQGLNTEAFF
CDR3nt: TGTGCCAGCACCGGACAGGGACTGAACACTGAAGCTTTCTTT
j_gene: TRBJ1-1
abundance: -
d_gene: TRBD1
v_gene: TRBV18

CDR3aa: CASFPGSWGVDSPLHF
CDR3nt: TGTGCCAGCTTCCCGGGCAGCTGGGGTGTGGATTCACCCCTCCACTTT
j_gene: TRBJ1-6
abundance: many
d_gene: -
v_gene: TRBV28

CDR3aa: CSVGTGSQYEQYF
CDR3nt: TGCAGCGTTGGGACAGGAAGTCAATACGAGCAGTACTTC
j_gene: TRBJ2-7
abundance: -
d_gene: TRBD1
v_gene: TRBV29-1

CDR3aa: CSAGDSGRLDNEQFF
CDR3nt: TGCAGTGCCGGCGATAGCGGGAGACTGGACAATGAGCAGTTCTTC
j_gene: TRBJ2-1
abundance: few
d_gene: TRBD2
v_gene: TRBV20-1

CDR3aa: CASSLAPYYEQYF
CDR3nt: TGTGCCAGCAGTTTAGCCCCCTACTACGAGCAGTACTTC
j_gene: TRBJ2-7
abundance: many
d_gene: -
v_gene: TRBV27

CDR3aa: CASSNTEPTGEKLFF
CDR3nt: TGTGCCAGCAGCAACACGGAGCCCACGGGGGAAAAACTGTTTTTT
j_gene: TRBJ1-4
abundance: few
d_gene: -
v_gene: TRBV7-9

CDR3aa: CASSFRADYGYTF
CDR3nt: TGTGCCAGCAGCTTTCGGGCGGACTATGGCTACACCTTC
j_gene: TRBJ1-2
abundance: few
d_gene: -
v_gene: TRBV7-9

CDR3aa: CASSLREGQDEQYF
CDR3nt: TGTGCCAGCAGCCTCAGGGAGGGTCAAGACGAGCAGTACTTC
j_gene: TRBJ2-7
abundance: many
d_gene: TRBD2
v_gene: TRBV7-2

CDR3aa: CAISSSPFSTDTQYF
CDR3nt: TGTGCCATCAGTTCTAGCCCCTTCTCCACAGATACGCAGTATTTT
j_gene: TRBJ2-3
abundance: -
d_gene: -
v_gene: TRBV10-3

CDR3aa: CASSLVSGAPYEQYF
CDR3nt: TGCGCCAGCAGCTTGGTTAGCGGGGCACCCTACGAGCAGTACTTC
j_gene: TRBJ2-7
abundance: many
d_gene: TRBD2
v_gene: TRBV5-1